The clone carrying this T cell receptor (beta chain) has a handful of counts. Donors, without exception, were Caucasian adults residing in Nashville, Tennessee. The data were obtained in a study of shared clonotypes between healthy human individuals. Germline V gene sequence: CDR1 SGHNT, CDR2 YENEEA. V lost 4 bases, J lost 5 bases, and 6 bases stayed unmatched. The CDR3 runs 14 residues. At deep level, the assay was performed. Libraries were prepared by immunoSEQ multiplex PCR; TCRdb keeps only in-frame clonotypes and omits some of them. The data contain roughly 1,100,000 clones, about 76% of them seen just once; the ten biggest clones take up about 1.5%.

Sequencing was performed on memory CD4+ T cells sorted from blood. Indicated subset: CD45RA-negative fraction. This TCR came from a man aged 18 to 30 in good health. This chain joins TRBV11-3 and TRBJ2-5; 8 bases agree with TRBD2. In DNA form, the CDR3 reads TGTGCCAGCAGCTCGGGCGGGAGGCGTGAGACCCAGTACTTC. This gives the protein CASSSGGRRETQYF.